The 28 T cell receptor beta chains presented below share a single source sample, sequenced in a study of cytomegalovirus exposure and HLA in healthy donors. PCR was performed using 60 Vbeta and 13 Jbeta primers. The protocol was immunoSEQ multiplex PCR, while the TCRdb copy is restricted to in-frame clones and leaves out a portion. Of 150,000 or so clones in the sample, around 80% are singletons; the top ten hold roughly 6.2%. Sequenced input: PBMCs. These receptors all come from a male donor in good health and CMV-seropositive.

The CDR3 coding sequence is TGTGCCAGCAGTTTGTCGGTTCCTGGAAACACCATATATTTT. Its protein is CASSLSVPGNTIYF. The chain joins TRBV28 to TRBJ1-3; D ambiguous. Trimming cost V 3 bases and J 2 bases, with 8 bases left between them. Germline V lookup: CDR1 MDHEN, CDR2 SYDVKM. The CDR3 runs to 14 residues.

The chain joins TRBV7-7 to TRBJ2-3, with D maybe TRBD2 (6 bases). Per germline, CDR1 SSHAT and CDR2 FNYEAQ (reference sequence). This CDR3 spans 13 amino acids. The CDR3 region has the DNA TGTGCGGTCGGGACTTTCGGCACAGATACGCAGTATTTT. As protein: CAVGTFGTDTQYF. The variable domain in full, with the rest retrieved from reference TRBV7-7 and TRBJ2-3, is GAGVSQSPRYKVTKRGQDVTLRCDPISSHATLYWYQQALGQGPEFLTYFNYEAQPDKSGLPSDRFSAERPEGSISTLTIQRTEQRDSAMYRCAVGTFGTDTQYFGPGTRLTVL.

V usage is TRBV11-3 and J usage is TRBJ2-3; 9 nucleotides line up with TRBD2. The germline V gene has CDR1 SGHNT and CDR2 YENEEA. This CDR3 region has 16 residues. V trimming: 5 bases; J trimming: 2 bases; junction bases outside the gene matches: 8. Here the CDR3 reads CASSQIAGDPTDTQYF. CDR3 DNA sequence: TGTGCCAGCAGCCAAATAGCGGGAGACCCCACAGATACGCAGTATTTT.

The J gene is TRBJ2-1, the V gene TRBV6-5, with 8 bases fitting TRBD1. There are 14 residues in the CDR3. Germline loops: CDR1 MNHEY, CDR2 SVGAGI. The V gene end was trimmed by 4 bases and the J gene end by 3 bases; junction bases not matched to a gene: 2. The CDR3 reads CASSSGQGYNEQFF. CDR3 DNA: TGTGCCAGCAGTTCCGGACAGGGCTACAATGAGCAGTTCTTC.

The sample holds a few counts of this clone. Other DNA sequences within the sample encode an identical CDR3. The rearrangement links TRBV5-1 to TRBJ1-2, with 8 bases aligning to TRBD1. CDR3 length: 14 residues. V lost 0 bases and J lost 2; bases outside the gene matches: 0. Per the germline V gene, CDR1 is SGHRS and CDR2 is YFSETQ. The CDR3 is CASSLGQGNYGYTF. The CDR3 DNA follows: TGCGCCAGCAGCTTGGGACAGGGGAACTATGGCTACACCTTC.

The V and J genes are TRBV4-3 and TRBJ1-4; no reliable D call. The V gene's germline CDR1 is LGHNA and CDR2 YSLEER. V lost 0 bases to trimming and J lost 9 bases, with 11 bases between them. The CDR3 covers 14 residues. DNA for the CDR3: TGCGCCAGCAGCCAAGATACAGTTCCCCAAAAACTGTTTTTT. Its protein product is CASSQDTVPQKLFF.

The rearrangement links TRBV9 to TRBJ2-7, with a possible D match to TRBD2 (5 bases). The end of the DNA is better explained by TRBJ2-1, so the J call may be wrong. Germline loops: CDR1 SGDLS, CDR2 YYNGEE. This CDR3 spans 15 amino acids. The CDR3 DNA is TGTGCCAGCAGCGTAGCGGGGAGCACCTACAATGAGCAGTTCTTC. Residues: CASSVAGSTYNEQFF.

This clone was seen a handful of times. This sequence joins TRBV2 and TRBJ2-4; D call uncertain. CDR1 and CDR2 from the germline V gene are SNHLY and FYNNEI. This CDR3 is 14 amino acids long. Deletions cut 3 bases from V and 7 bases from J, with 13 bases between. CDR3 sequence reads: CASSDPTSVNIQYF. CDR3 nucleotide sequence: TGTGCCAGCAGTGACCCCACGTCGGTGAACATTCAGTACTTC.

This clone appeared a single time. V usage is TRBV28 and J usage is TRBJ1-5, with 7 positions matching TRBD1. This CDR3 region has 16 residues. CDR1 and CDR2 (germline): MDHEN, SYDVKM. The junction had 13 bases not matched to a gene; V was cut back by 10 bases and J by 1 base. Here the CDR3 reads CAIRIQGPLSNQPQHF. The CDR3 DNA reads as TGTGCCATCCGAATACAGGGGCCCCTCAGCAATCAGCCCCAGCATTTT. The complete variable domain, with remaining parts taken from reference TRBV28 and TRBJ1-5, reads DVKVTQSSRYLVKRTGEKVFLECVQDMDHENMFWYRQDPGLGLRLIYFSYDVKMKEKGDIPEGYSVSREKKERFSLILESASTNQTSMYLCAIRIQGPLSNQPQHFGDGTRLSIL.

J is TRBJ1-1 and V is TRBV10-3; D is unclear. This CDR3 comprises 13 residues. The V end was cut by 3 bases, the J end by 0 bases, with 5 bases between. CDR1 and CDR2 from the germline V gene are ENHRY and SYGVKD. The CDR3 DNA follows: TGTGCCATCAGTGATATTGTGAACACTGAAGCTTTCTTT. Translated, it gives CAISDIVNTEAFF.

This chain uses TRBV5-6 with TRBJ2-1; 8 positions match TRBD2. Losses at the gene ends were 4 bases for V and 12 bases for J; bases not matched to a gene: 6. CDR3 size: 12 residues. Germline V gives CDR1 SGHDT, CDR2 YYEEEE. The CDR3 protein is CASSPGLALQFF. CDR3 nucleotide sequence: TGTGCCAGCAGCCCTGGACTAGCCCTGCAGTTCTTC.

The V gene is TRBV18, the J gene TRBJ2-3; TRBD1 matches 9 bases. This CDR3 spans 15 amino acids. Per the germline V gene, CDR1 is KGHSH and CDR2 is LQKENI. The V segment lost 3 bases and the J segment 5 bases; nucleotides outside the gene matches: 6. CDR3 sequence: CASSPGQGRIDTQYF. CDR3 DNA: TGTGCCAGCTCACCGGGACAGGGAAGGATAGATACGCAGTATTTT.

V gene TRBV11-2 combines with J gene TRBJ2-2; TRBD1 matches at 9 bases. The CDR3 is 16 amino acids. The V segment lost 5 bases and the J segment 4 bases; nucleotides outside the gene matches: 8. CDR1 and CDR2 (germline): SGHAT, FQNNGV. CDR3 amino acids: CASSAFRDRVTGELFF. DNA for the CDR3: TGTGCCAGCAGCGCGTTCCGGGACAGGGTCACCGGGGAGCTGTTTTTT.

The V call is TRBV5-1, the J call TRBJ2-7; 8 nucleotides line up with TRBD1. The V and J ends lost 4 bases and 5 bases, in that order; junction bases with no gene match: 8. The CDR3 consists of 14 residues. Germline V lookup: CDR1 SGHRS, CDR2 YFSETQ. CDR3 sequence (DNA): TGCGCCAGCAGCCTCGGGACAGGCGGGGACGAGCAGTACTTC. The encoded protein is CASSLGTGGDEQYF.

This clone has just a few counts. The genes are TRBV15 and TRBJ1-5; 8 nucleotides match TRBD1. V shed 2 bases, J shed 12 bases, and the junction held 3 bases outside the gene matches. This CDR3 region has 12 residues. CDR1 is LNHNV and CDR2 is YYDKDF in the germline V gene (reference sequence). The CDR3 sequence: CATSRPRGLQHF. The DNA of the CDR3 is TGTGCCACCAGCAGACCCAGGGGGCTCCAGCATTTT.

CDR3 nucleotides: TGCGCCACCGGGGAAATGACCGGGGGAGAGACCCAGTACTTC. Its translation is CATGEMTGGETQYF. The V and J genes are TRBV5-1 and TRBJ2-5; perhaps TRBD2 as D (6 bases). The germline V gene has CDR1 SGHRS and CDR2 YFSETQ. With 9 bases removed from V and 4 bases from J, the gap between germline ends came to 19 bases. The CDR3 runs 14 residues.

The V call is TRBV7-8, the J call TRBJ2-5; 10 nucleotides line up with TRBD2. The end of the DNA fits TRBJ2-7 better, so the J call may be wrong. CDR1 is SGHVS, CDR2 FQNEAQ, per germline. The CDR3 contains 17 residues. CDR3: CASSLADWLAGAYEQYF. The CDR3, as DNA: TGTGCCAGCAGCTTAGCGGATTGGCTAGCGGGAGCATACGAGCAGTACTTC.

This clone was recorded only once. The rearrangement links TRBV11-3 to TRBJ2-1; 7 bases are a match to TRBD2. With V trimmed by 2 bases and J by 15 bases, 10 bases remained unmatched. Germline values: CDR1 SGHNT, CDR2 YENEEA. This CDR3 spans 13 amino acids. CDR3 in amino acids: CASSLLTGGVLFF. As DNA, the CDR3 is TGTGCCAGCAGCTTATTAACGGGAGGCGTCCTGTTCTTC.

The chain carries TRBV6-1 and TRBJ2-7; perhaps TRBD1 as D (6 bases). Germline values: CDR1 MNHNS, CDR2 SASEGT. The germline V and J ends were trimmed by 4 bases and 1 base, with 17 bases remaining between them. The length of the CDR3 is 16 residues. The CDR3 nucleotides are TGTGCCAGCAGTGGGCCCAAGGGGGAGCCGTCCTACGAGCAGTACTTC. As protein: CASSGPKGEPSYEQYF.

The chain combines TRBV5-4 with TRBJ1-2; 7 nucleotides align to TRBD1. J was trimmed by 5 bases and V by 5 bases; bases with no gene match: 12. There are 15 residues in the CDR3. Per the germline V gene, CDR1 is SGHNT and CDR2 is YYREEE (reference sequence). For the CDR3, the DNA is TGTGCCAGCAGGCAAACAGGGGAGAGTGGATATGGCTACACCTTC. Its protein product is CASRQTGESGYGYTF.

The chain has TRBV5-6 and TRBJ2-7; TRBD2 matches 8 bases. Germline CDR1 SGHDT, CDR2 YYEEEE. This CDR3 contains 15 residues. J was trimmed by 2 bases and V by 2 bases; bases with no gene match: 6. CDR3 nucleotides: TGTGCCAGCAGCTTATCGACTAGCGTGACCTACGAGCAGTACTTC. Its translation is CASSLSTSVTYEQYF.

This chain uses TRBV5-6 with TRBJ1-6; D uncertain. The V end lost 4 bases, the J end lost 10 bases, and 12 bases lay between the germline ends. The germline gives CDR1 SGHDT, CDR2 YYEEEE. CDR3 length: 13 residues. CDR3 sequence: CASSPGAGSPLHF. The CDR3 DNA reads as TGTGCCAGCAGCCCCGGTGCAGGCTCACCCCTCCACTTT.

In this sample, this clone turned up a few times. Other DNA sequences in this sample translate to the same CDR3. V usage is TRBV11-3 and J usage is TRBJ2-1; D might be TRBD2 (6 bases). This CDR3 comprises 15 residues. V was clipped by 2 bases and J by 3 bases, with 11 bases between them. Germline lookup yields CDR1 SGHNT and CDR2 YENEEA. The CDR3 coding sequence is TGTGCCAGCAGCTTAAGACTAGGTAGCTACAATGAGCAGTTCTTC. Translating it yields CASSLRLGSYNEQFF.

V gene TRBV19 combines with J gene TRBJ2-7; weak D call: TRBD1 (5 bases). Germline V gene sequence: CDR1 LNHDA, CDR2 SQIVND (reference sequence). The CDR3 contains 15 residues. Deletions cut 1 base from V and 2 bases from J, with 12 bases between. CDR3 in DNA: TGTGCCAGTAGTATAGTAGGAACAGGCCCCTACGAGCAGTACTTC. This sequence encodes CASSIVGTGPYEQYF.

This clone appeared once. The gene calls are TRBV6-4 and TRBJ2-3, with 13 bases aligning to TRBD2. The CDR3 has 16 amino acids. Germline CDR1 MRHNA, CDR2 SNTAGT. V shed 6 bases and J 5 bases; nucleotides not matched to a gene: 8. CDR3 nucleotides: TGTGCCAGCAGCCCCGGGACTAGCGGGGACCTAGATACGCAGTATTTT. This translates into CASSPGTSGDLDTQYF.

The V call is TRBV28, the J call TRBJ1-1, with D unresolved. The CDR3 loop spans 12 amino acids. The germline CDR1 and CDR2 sequences are MDHEN and SYDVKM. The ends were cut back, 5 bases at V and 6 bases at J, with 10 bases in the middle. The CDR3 here is CASSLTRAEAFF. DNA of the CDR3: TGTGCCAGCAGTCTTACTCGCGCTGAAGCTTTCTTT. The complete variable domain, with remaining parts taken from reference TRBV28 and TRBJ1-1, reads DVKVTQSSRYLVKRTGEKVFLECVQDMDHENMFWYRQDPGLGLRLIYFSYDVKMKEKGDIPEGYSVSREKKERFSLILESASTNQTSMYLCASSLTRAEAFFGQGTRLTVV.

This rearrangement joins TRBV4-3 to TRBJ2-7; perhaps TRBD1 as D (5 bases). Germline-derived CDR1 and CDR2 are LGHNA and YSLEER. Between the trimmed V and J ends, which lost 0 bases and 6 bases, there was a span of 15 bases. This CDR3 region has 15 residues. Here the CDR3 reads CASSQDRQGKGEQYF. The DNA for the CDR3 is TGCGCCAGCAGCCAAGATCGGCAGGGTAAGGGCGAGCAGTACTTC.

The chain uses TRBV29-1 and TRBJ2-7; 7 nucleotides align to TRBD1. J was trimmed by 4 bases and V by 7 bases; bases with no gene match: 4. Germline lookup yields CDR1 SQVTM and CDR2 ANQGSEA. This CDR3 has 11 amino acids. The DNA for the CDR3 is TGCAGCGCTGGGACAGCGTACGAGCAGTACTTC. The encoded protein is CSAGTAYEQYF.